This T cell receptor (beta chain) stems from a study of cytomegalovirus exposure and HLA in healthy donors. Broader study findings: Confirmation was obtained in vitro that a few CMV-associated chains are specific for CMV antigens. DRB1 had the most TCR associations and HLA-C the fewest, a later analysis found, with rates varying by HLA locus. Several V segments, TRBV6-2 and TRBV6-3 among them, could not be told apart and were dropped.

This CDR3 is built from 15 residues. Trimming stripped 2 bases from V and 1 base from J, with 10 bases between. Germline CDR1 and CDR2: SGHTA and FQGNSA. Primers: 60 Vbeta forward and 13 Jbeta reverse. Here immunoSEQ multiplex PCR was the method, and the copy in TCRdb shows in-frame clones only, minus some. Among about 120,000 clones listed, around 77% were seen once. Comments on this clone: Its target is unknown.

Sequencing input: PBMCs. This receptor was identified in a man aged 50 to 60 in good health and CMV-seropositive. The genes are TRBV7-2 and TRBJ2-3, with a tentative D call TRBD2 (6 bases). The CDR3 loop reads CASSLKGTRTDTQYF. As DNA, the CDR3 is TGTGCCAGCAGCTTAAAGGGGACTCGCACAGATACGCAGTATTTT.